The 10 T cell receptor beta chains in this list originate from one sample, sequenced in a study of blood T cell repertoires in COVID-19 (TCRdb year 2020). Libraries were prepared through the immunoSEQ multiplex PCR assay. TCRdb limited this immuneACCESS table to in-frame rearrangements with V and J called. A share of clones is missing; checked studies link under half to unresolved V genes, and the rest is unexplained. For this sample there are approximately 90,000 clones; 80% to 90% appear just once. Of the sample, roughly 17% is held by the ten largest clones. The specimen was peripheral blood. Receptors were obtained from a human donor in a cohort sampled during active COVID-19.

CDR3 protein: CASSQMGGVDGNQPQHF. CDR3 nucleotides: TGCGCCAGCAGCCAAATGGGGGGGGTTGATGGCAATCAGCCCCAGCATTTT. The genes are TRBV4-1 and TRBJ1-5; D is perhaps TRBD1 (5 bases). This CDR3 has 17 amino acids. Trimming stripped 2 bases from V and 2 bases from J, with 16 bases between. The germline V gene encodes CDR1 MGHRA and CDR2 YSYEKL.

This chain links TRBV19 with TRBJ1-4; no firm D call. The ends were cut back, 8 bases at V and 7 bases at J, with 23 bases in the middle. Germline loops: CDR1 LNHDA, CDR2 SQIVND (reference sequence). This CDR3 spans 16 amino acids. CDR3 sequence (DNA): TGTGCCAGTTCCTTGGTAGTGGCTTCCCGCGGTGAAAAACTGTTTTTT. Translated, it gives CASSLVVASRGEKLFF.

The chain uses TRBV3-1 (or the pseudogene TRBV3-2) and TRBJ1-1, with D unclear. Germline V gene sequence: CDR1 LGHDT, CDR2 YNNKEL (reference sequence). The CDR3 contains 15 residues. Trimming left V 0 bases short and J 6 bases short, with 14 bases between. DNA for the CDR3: TGTGCCAGCAGCCAAGAGTCGACCTCTAGAGCTGAAGCTTTCTTT. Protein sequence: CASSQESTSRAEAFF.

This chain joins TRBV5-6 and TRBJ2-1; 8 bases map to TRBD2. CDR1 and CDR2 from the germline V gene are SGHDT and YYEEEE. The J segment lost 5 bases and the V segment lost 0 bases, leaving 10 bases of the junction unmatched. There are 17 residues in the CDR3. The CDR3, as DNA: TGTGCCAGCAGCTTGGCCGTTGTCGGGGGGGCCCACAATGAGCAGTTCTTC. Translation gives CASSLAVVGGAHNEQFF. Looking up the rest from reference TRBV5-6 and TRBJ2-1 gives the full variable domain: DAGVTQSPTHLIKTRGQQVTLRCSPKSGHDTVSWYQQALGQGPQFIFQYYEEEERQRGNFPDRFSGHQFPNYSSELNVNALLLGDSALYLCASSLAVVGGAHNEQFFGPGTRLTVL.

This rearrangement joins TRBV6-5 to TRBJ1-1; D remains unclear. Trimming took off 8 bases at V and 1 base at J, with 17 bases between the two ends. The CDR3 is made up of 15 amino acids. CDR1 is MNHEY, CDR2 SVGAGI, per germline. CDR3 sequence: CASGPPGTENTEAFF. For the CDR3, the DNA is TGTGCCAGCGGACCCCCGGGAACAGAGAACACTGAAGCTTTCTTT.

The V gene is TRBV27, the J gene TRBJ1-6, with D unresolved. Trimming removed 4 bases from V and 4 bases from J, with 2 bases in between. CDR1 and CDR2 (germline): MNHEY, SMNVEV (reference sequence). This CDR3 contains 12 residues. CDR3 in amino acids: CASSSYNSPLHF. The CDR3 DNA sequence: TGTGCCAGCAGTTCTTATAATTCACCCCTCCACTTT.

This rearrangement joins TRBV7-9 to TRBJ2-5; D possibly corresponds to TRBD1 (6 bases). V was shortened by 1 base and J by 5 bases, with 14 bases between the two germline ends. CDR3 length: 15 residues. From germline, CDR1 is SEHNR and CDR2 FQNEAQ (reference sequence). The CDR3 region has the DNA TGTGCCAGCAGCTTAGGAGCCAGGGGCTCGGAGACCCAGTACTTC. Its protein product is CASSLGARGSETQYF. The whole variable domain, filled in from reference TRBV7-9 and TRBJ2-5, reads DTGVSQNPRHKITKRGQNVTFRCDPISEHNRLYWYRQTLGQGPEFLTYFQNEAQLEKSRLLSDRFSAERPKGSFSTLEIQRTEQGDSAMYLCASSLGARGSETQYFGPGTRLLVL.

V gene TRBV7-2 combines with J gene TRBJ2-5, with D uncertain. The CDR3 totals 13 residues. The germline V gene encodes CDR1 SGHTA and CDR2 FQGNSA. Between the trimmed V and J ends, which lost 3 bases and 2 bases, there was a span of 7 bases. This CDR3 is CASSFRNQETQYF. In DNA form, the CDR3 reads TGTGCCAGCAGCTTCAGGAATCAAGAGACCCAGTACTTC.

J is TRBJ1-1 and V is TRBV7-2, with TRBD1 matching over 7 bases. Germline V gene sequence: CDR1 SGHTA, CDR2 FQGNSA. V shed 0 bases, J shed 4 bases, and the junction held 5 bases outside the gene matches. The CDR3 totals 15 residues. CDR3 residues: CASSLAGQVTTEAFF. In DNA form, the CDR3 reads TGTGCCAGCAGCTTAGCCGGACAGGTCACCACTGAAGCTTTCTTT.

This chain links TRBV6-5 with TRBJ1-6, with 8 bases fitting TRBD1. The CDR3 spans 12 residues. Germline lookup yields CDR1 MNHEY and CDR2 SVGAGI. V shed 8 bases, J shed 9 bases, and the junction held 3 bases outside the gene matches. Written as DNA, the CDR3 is TGTGCCAGCGCGGACAGGGCTTCACCCCTCCACTTT. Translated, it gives CASADRASPLHF.